These 22 T cell receptor beta chains share one sample of origin, sequenced in a study of Ad26.COV2.S vaccination and SARS-CoV-2 variants. Only in-frame clones appear in the TCRdb table, and some are missing; sequencing was by immunoSEQ multiplex PCR. The data show 330,000 or so clones, 90% seen once. Treatment reported: around 19 received Ad26.COV2.S at low or high dose, single or two shots; 5 received placebo; per-sample allocation not given. Sample collection was performed on day 63 after the first vaccine or placebo injection. Sample: peripheral blood, taken in a trial of Ad26.COV2.S vaccine versus placebo. These receptors were collected from a person aged 18-60 years who received the Ad26.COV2.S COVID-19 vaccine or a placebo.

The chain is built from TRBV29-1 and TRBJ2-3, with 11 positions matching TRBD2. This CDR3 contains 16 residues. Per germline, CDR1 SQVTM and CDR2 ANQGSEA. With 7 bases clipped from V and 1 base from J, the junction kept 10 bases outside the gene matches. This CDR3 is CSAFSLAGEGTDTQYF. In DNA form, the CDR3 reads TGCAGCGCGTTTTCACTAGCGGGGGAAGGCACAGATACGCAGTATTTT.

The J gene is TRBJ2-7, the V gene TRBV7-8, with a weak D call TRBD2 (7 bases). The CDR3 contains 16 residues. Germline CDR1 and CDR2: SGHVS and FQNEAQ. V lost 2 bases to trimming and J lost 3 bases, with 17 bases between them. The CDR3 region has the DNA TGTGCCAGCAGCTTAAGGGGGGGGCTCCCGGGCTACGAGCAGTACGTC. Translating it yields CASSLRGGLPGYEQYV.

The chain has TRBV23-1 and TRBJ2-7, with TRBD2 matching over 10 bases. TRBV23-1 is sorted into the ORF group, with uncertain function. This CDR3 spans 18 amino acids. V shed 0 bases and J 1 base; nucleotides not matched to a gene: 9. In DNA, the CDR3 is TGCGCCAGCAGTCAATCCACCCGGCCACTAGCGGGGTCCTACGAGCAGTACTTC. Translation gives CASSQSTRPLAGSYEQYF.

The chain carries TRBV5-1 and TRBJ1-3, with D perhaps TRBD1 (5 bases). CDR1 SGHRS and CDR2 YFSETQ come from the germline V gene. The CDR3 is 14 residues long. Trimming stripped 3 bases from V and 2 bases from J, with 9 bases between. CDR3 loop: CASSWDYTGNTIYF. CDR3 nucleotide sequence: TGCGCCAGCAGCTGGGACTATACTGGAAACACCATATATTTT.

This sequence joins TRBV18 and TRBJ1-5; weak D call: TRBD1 (5 bases). The germline gives CDR1 KGHSH, CDR2 LQKENI. This CDR3 has 19 residues. Trimming cost V 3 bases and J 2 bases, with 23 bases left between them. CDR3 residues: CASSPRAYGHGVGNQPQHF. The CDR3 region has the DNA TGTGCCAGCTCACCCCGAGCGTACGGACATGGGGTGGGCAATCAGCCCCAGCATTTT.

The chain employs TRBV10-3 and TRBJ1-1; D gene unclear. Germline CDR1 and CDR2: ENHRY and SYGVKD. Trimming took off 3 bases at V and 2 bases at J, with 10 bases between the two ends. The CDR3 has 14 residues. CDR3 DNA sequence: TGTGCCATCAGTGATAAGGGAGGAAACACTGAAGCTTTCTTT. Translation gives CAISDKGGNTEAFF.

The chain links TRBV5-6 to TRBJ1-2, with D hard to call. Trimming took off 0 bases at V and 1 base at J, with 10 bases between the two ends. Germline V gene data show CDR1 as SGHDT and CDR2 as YYEEEE. The CDR3 is 15 amino acids. For the CDR3, the DNA is TGTGCCAGCAGCTTGGCCACAAGGCGTAACTATGGCTACACCTTC. As protein: CASSLATRRNYGYTF.

The rearrangement links TRBV19 to TRBJ2-3; 7 nucleotides line up with TRBD2. Germline trimming cut 2 bases from V and 6 bases from J; bases unmatched to any gene: 5. CDR1 and CDR2 (germline): LNHDA, SQIVND (reference sequence). The CDR3 covers 14 residues. The CDR3 loop reads CASSISGRGDTQYF. The CDR3 DNA is TGTGCCAGTAGTATATCGGGGCGGGGGGATACGCAGTATTTT.

V gene TRBV4-3 combines with J gene TRBJ2-4, with 9 bases lining up with TRBD1. The germline gives CDR1 LGHNA, CDR2 YSLEER. V was pared by 2 bases and J by 7 bases, with 6 bases of the junction left unmatched. The CDR3 runs to 15 residues. In DNA form, the CDR3 reads TGCGCCAGCAGCCAAAAACAGGGGGCCGTTAACATTCAGTACTTC. As protein: CASSQKQGAVNIQYF.

The chain combines TRBV2 with TRBJ2-1; possible D gene TRBD2, 5 bases. Trimming shortened V by 5 bases and J by 0 bases, and 8 bases separated the two germline ends. The V gene's germline CDR1 is SNHLY and CDR2 FYNNEI. The CDR3 totals 14 residues. CDR3 nucleotide sequence: TGTGCCAGCAGTTTGGGGAGCTCCTACAATGAGCAGTTCTTC. Amino acids: CASSLGSSYNEQFF.

The genes are TRBV19 and TRBJ1-1, with 10 nucleotides matching TRBD1. CDR1 LNHDA and CDR2 SQIVND come from the germline V gene (reference sequence). The CDR3 is 15 amino acids. V was pared by 4 bases and J by 1 base, with 3 bases of the junction left unmatched. In DNA form, the CDR3 reads TGTGCCAGTAGTAGGGACAGGGGAGGGAACACTGAAGCTTTCTTT. This encodes CASSRDRGGNTEAFF.

V usage is TRBV4-3 and J usage is TRBJ2-3, with 7 bases lining up with TRBD1. Germline V gene lookup returns CDR1 LGHNA and CDR2 YSLEER. After removal of 0 bases from V and 2 bases from J, the junction contained 5 bases not matched to a gene. The CDR3 runs 16 residues. CDR3 in amino acids: CASSQDNRGVTDTQYF. In DNA, the CDR3 is TGCGCCAGCAGCCAAGATAACAGGGGAGTCACAGATACGCAGTATTTT.

The chain recombines TRBV6-5 with TRBJ2-2; weak D call: TRBD1 (6 bases). The V end lost 11 bases, the J end lost 0 bases, and 13 bases lay between the germline ends. This CDR3 region has 14 residues. Germline CDR1 MNHEY, CDR2 SVGAGI. CDR3 region: CASKGQPNTGELFF. The DNA of the CDR3 is TGTGCCTCAAAAGGACAGCCGAACACCGGGGAGCTGTTTTTT.

With respect to this clone: At one end, the junction sequence differs from germline, possibly due to a read error. This chain links TRBV6-2 or TRBV6-3 with TRBJ1-2, with a weak D call TRBD1 (5 bases). CDR3 size: 11 residues. Germline V CDR1 and CDR2: MNHEY, SVGEGT. DNA of the CDR3: TGTGCCAGCAGTTACCCCCCCGGACACCTCTTC. Translating it yields CASSYPPGHLF.

This chain joins TRBV9 and TRBJ2-7; D unresolved. The V gene lost 4 bases and the J gene lost 7 bases, with 21 bases spanning the gap. The CDR3 covers 15 residues. Germline V gene data show CDR1 as SGDLS and CDR2 as YYNGEE. The CDR3 nucleotides read TGTGCCAGCAGCAGCGACCGGGTCCAGTCGGGTGAGCAGTACTTC. Translated: CASSSDRVQSGEQYF.

The V and J genes are TRBV6-5 and TRBJ2-1; 7 bases are a match to TRBD2. CDR3 length: 13 amino acids. The germline CDR1 and CDR2 sequences are MNHEY and SVGAGI. V dropped 8 bases and J dropped 8; count of bases not matched to a gene: 9. The DNA for the CDR3 is TGTGCCAGCTCCAGCGGGATATTCGATGAGCAGTTCTTC. Amino acids: CASSSGIFDEQFF.

The chain uses TRBV19 and TRBJ1-4; D ambiguous. The germline CDR1 and CDR2 sequences are LNHDA and SQIVND (reference sequence). This CDR3 has 14 amino acids. V lost 2 bases and J lost 6, with 10 bases in between. CDR3 amino acids: CASSISLQDEKLFF. The CDR3 nucleotides are TGTGCCAGTAGTATATCTTTGCAAGATGAAAAACTGTTTTTT.

The V call is TRBV19, the J call TRBJ1-2, with D perhaps TRBD1 (6 bases). Trimming removed 10 bases from V and 4 bases from J, with 16 bases in between. The CDR3 loop spans 13 amino acids. Germline CDR1 and CDR2: LNHDA and SQIVND (reference sequence). The CDR3 is CATRDINLYGYTF. The DNA for the CDR3 is TGTGCCACCCGGGACATCAACCTCTATGGCTACACCTTC. The variable domain in full, with the rest retrieved from reference TRBV19 and TRBJ1-2, is DGGITQSPKYLFRKEGQNVTLSCEQNLNHDAMYWYRQDPGQGLRLIYYSQIVNDFQKGDIAEGYSVSREKKESFPLTVTSAQKNPTAFYLCATRDINLYGYTFGSGTRLTVV.

The CDR3 loop reads CASSPFDGMNTEAFF. The CDR3, as DNA: TGCGCCAGCAGCCCATTCGACGGAATGAACACTGAAGCTTTCTTT. The chain uses TRBV4-3 and TRBJ1-1; D remains unclear. Trimming pared 4 bases from V and 0 bases from J, leaving 12 bases between. The CDR3 spans 15 residues. Germline CDR1 and CDR2: LGHNA and YSLEER.

The chain joins TRBV6-5 to TRBJ1-2, with a weak D call TRBD1 (5 bases). The CDR3 extends over 14 amino acids. With 2 bases removed from V and 6 bases from J, the gap between germline ends came to 13 bases. Germline lookup yields CDR1 MNHEY and CDR2 SVGAGI. Here the CDR3 reads CASSYVGGADGYTF. CDR3 nucleotides: TGTGCCAGCAGTTACGTCGGGGGAGCGGATGGCTACACCTTC.

The chain recombines TRBV5-4 with TRBJ1-1; D remains unclear. Germline V gene lookup returns CDR1 SGHNT and CDR2 YYREEE (reference sequence). The CDR3 has 12 amino acids. Trimming shortened V by 0 bases and J by 8 bases, and 8 bases separated the two germline ends. This CDR3 reads CASSLVGSEAFF. The DNA for the CDR3 is TGTGCCAGCAGCTTGGTCGGATCGGAAGCTTTCTTT.

This clone turned up a few times. The chain uses TRBV19 and TRBJ2-7; D uncertain. Germline assignment: CDR1 LNHDA and CDR2 SQIVND (reference sequence). The CDR3 covers 15 residues. Trimming shortened V by 6 bases and J by 3 bases, and 18 bases separated the two germline ends. CDR3: CASSPTGRTDYEQYF. The CDR3 DNA follows: TGTGCCAGTAGCCCGACTGGTAGGACCGACTACGAGCAGTACTTC. Drawing the rest from reference TRBV19 and TRBJ2-7, the complete variable domain is DGGITQSPKYLFRKEGQNVTLSCEQNLNHDAMYWYRQDPGQGLRLIYYSQIVNDFQKGDIAEGYSVSREKKESFPLTVTSAQKNPTAFYLCASSPTGRTDYEQYFGPGTRLTVT.